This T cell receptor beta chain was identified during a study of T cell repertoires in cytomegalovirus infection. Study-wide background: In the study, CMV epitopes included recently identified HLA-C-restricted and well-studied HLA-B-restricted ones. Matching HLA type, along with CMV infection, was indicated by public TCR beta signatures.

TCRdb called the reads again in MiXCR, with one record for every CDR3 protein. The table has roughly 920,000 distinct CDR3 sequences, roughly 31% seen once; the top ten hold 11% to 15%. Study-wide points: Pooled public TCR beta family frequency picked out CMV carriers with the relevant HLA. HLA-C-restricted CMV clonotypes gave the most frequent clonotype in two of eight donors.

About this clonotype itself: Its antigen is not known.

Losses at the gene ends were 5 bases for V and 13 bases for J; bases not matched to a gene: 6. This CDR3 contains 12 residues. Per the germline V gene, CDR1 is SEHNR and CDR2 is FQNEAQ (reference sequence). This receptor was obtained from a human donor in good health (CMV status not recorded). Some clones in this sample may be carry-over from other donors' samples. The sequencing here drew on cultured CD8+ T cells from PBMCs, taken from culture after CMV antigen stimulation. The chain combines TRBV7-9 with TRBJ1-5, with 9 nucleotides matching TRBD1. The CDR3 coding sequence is TGTGCCAGCAGCCCTACAGGGGGCCGTCAGCATTTT. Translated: CASSPTGGRQHF.